The entry that follows covers one TCR beta chain sequence. The data derive from a study of T cell changes during pregnancy in multiple sclerosis. Only in-frame clones appear in the TCRdb table, and some are missing; sequencing was by immunoSEQ multiplex PCR. The profile shows tens of thousands of clones, more than 90% of them singletons. The V end was cut by 1 base, the J end by 7 bases, with 7 bases between. The CDR3 has 12 amino acids. Germline V CDR1 and CDR2: SEHNR, FQNEAQ (reference sequence). The sample here was peripheral blood, taken in the first trimester of pregnancy. V usage is TRBV7-9 and J usage is TRBJ1-2; no clear D gene. The sequence was obtained from a female donor in good health, enrolled as a control in a pregnancy study. CDR3 region: CASSLEGGGYTF. In DNA, the CDR3 is TGTGCCAGCAGCTTAGAAGGAGGTGGCTACACCTTC.